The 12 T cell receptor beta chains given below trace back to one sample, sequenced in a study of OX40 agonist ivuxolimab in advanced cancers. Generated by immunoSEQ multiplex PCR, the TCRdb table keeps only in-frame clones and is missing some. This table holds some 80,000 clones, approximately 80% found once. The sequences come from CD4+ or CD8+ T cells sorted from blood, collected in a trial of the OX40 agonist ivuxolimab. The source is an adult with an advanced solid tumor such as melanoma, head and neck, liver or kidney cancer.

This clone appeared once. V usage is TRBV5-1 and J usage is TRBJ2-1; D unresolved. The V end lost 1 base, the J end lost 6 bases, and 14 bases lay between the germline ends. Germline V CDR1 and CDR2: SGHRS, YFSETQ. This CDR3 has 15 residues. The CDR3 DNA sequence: TGCGCCAGCAGCTTGAGTTTGGGTGTACTCAATGAGCAGTTCTTC. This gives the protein CASSLSLGVLNEQFF.

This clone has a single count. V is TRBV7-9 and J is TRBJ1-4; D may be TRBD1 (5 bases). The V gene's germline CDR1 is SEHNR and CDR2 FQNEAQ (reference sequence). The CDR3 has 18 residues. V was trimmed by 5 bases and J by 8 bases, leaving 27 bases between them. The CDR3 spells CASSKSSPLTVPREKLFF. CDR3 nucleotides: TGTGCCAGCAGCAAAAGTTCCCCCTTGACAGTCCCTAGGGAAAAACTGTTTTTT.

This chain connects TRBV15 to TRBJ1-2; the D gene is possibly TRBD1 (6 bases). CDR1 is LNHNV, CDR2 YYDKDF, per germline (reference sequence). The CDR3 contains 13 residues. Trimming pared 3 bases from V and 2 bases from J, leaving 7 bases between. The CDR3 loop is CATSSDRNYGYTF. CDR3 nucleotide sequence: TGTGCCACCAGCAGCGACAGGAACTATGGCTACACCTTC.

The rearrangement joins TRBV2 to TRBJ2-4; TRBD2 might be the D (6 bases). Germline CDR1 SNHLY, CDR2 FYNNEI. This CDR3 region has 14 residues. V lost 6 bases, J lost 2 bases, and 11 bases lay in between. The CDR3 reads CASSGGGTKNIQYF. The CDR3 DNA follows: TGTGCCAGCAGCGGGGGAGGTACCAAAAACATTCAGTACTTC. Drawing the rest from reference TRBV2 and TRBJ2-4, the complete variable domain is EPEVTQTPSHQVTQMGQEVILRCVPISNHLYFYWYRQILGQKVEFLVSFYNNEISEKSEIFDDQFSVERPDGSNFTLKIRSTKLEDSAMYFCASSGGGTKNIQYFGAGTRLSVL.

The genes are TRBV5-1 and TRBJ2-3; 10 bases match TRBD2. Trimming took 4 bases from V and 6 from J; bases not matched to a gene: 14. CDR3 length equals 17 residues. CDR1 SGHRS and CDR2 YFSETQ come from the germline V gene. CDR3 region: CASSAGGVAGGQDTQYF. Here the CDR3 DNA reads TGCGCCAGCAGCGCGGGTGGGGTAGCGGGGGGCCAGGATACGCAGTATTTT.

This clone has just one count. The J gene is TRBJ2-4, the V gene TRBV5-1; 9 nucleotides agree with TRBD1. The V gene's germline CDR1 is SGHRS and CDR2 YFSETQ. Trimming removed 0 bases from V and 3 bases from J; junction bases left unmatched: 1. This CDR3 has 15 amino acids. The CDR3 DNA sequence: TGCGCCAGCAGCTTGGGACAGGGGGACAAAAACATTCAGTACTTC. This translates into CASSLGQGDKNIQYF.

In DNA, the CDR3 is TGCGCCAGCAGCTTGAAAGGGGATGGCTACACCTTC. Encoded protein: CASSLKGDGYTF. This chain uses TRBV5-1 with TRBJ1-2; D perhaps matches TRBD1 (5 bases). Germline V lookup: CDR1 SGHRS, CDR2 YFSETQ. This CDR3 contains 12 residues. Trimming took 1 base from V and 6 from J, leaving 7 bases between them.

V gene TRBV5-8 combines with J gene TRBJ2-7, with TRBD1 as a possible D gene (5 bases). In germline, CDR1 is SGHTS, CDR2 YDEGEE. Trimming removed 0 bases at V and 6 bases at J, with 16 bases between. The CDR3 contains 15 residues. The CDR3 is CASSLEGVKSSEQYF. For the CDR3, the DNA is TGTGCCAGCAGCTTGGAAGGGGTGAAGAGCAGCGAGCAGTACTTC.

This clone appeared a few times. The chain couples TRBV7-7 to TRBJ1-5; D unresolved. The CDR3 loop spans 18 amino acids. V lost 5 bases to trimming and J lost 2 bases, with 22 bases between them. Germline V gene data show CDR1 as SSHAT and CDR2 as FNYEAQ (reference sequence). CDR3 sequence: CASSGHGFSGKGNQPQHF. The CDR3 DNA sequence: TGTGCCAGCAGCGGCCACGGATTTTCGGGGAAGGGCAATCAGCCCCAGCATTTT.

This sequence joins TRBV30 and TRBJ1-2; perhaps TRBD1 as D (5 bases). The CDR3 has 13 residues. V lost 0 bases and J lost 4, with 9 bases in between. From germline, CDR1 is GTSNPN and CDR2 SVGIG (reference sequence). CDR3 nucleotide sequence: TGTGCCTGGAGTGTGGGACCGGCCTATGGCTACACCTTC. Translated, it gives CAWSVGPAYGYTF. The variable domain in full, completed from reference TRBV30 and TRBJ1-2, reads SQTIHQWPATLVQPVGSPLSLECTVEGTSNPNLYWYRQAAGRGLQLLFYSVGIGQISSEVPQNLSASRPQDRQFILSSKKLLLSDSGFYLCAWSVGPAYGYTFGSGTRLTVV.

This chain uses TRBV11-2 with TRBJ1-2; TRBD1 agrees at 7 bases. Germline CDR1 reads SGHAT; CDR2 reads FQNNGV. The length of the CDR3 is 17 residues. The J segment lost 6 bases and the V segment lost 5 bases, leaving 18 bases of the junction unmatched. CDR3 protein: CASSRHPRGRFQDGYTF. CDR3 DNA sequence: TGTGCCAGCAGCCGCCACCCGAGGGGGCGGTTCCAGGATGGCTACACCTTC.

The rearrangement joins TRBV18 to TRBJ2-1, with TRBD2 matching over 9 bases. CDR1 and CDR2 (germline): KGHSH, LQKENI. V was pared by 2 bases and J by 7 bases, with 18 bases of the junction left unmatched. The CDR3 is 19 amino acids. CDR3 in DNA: TGTGCCAGCTCACCATCTTTGATAGCGGGAGTTCTTATGGGGAATGAGCAGTTCTTC. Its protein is CASSPSLIAGVLMGNEQFF.